The source of this T cell receptor (beta chain) is a study of shared clonotypes between healthy human individuals. Deep-level settings were used for running the assay. Study processing details: Filtering differed for immunoSEQ, which gave only junction sequences without quality scores. This table comes from immunoSEQ multiplex PCR, and its TCRdb copy is limited to in-frame clones, with some not included. V and J calls and clone size are given by that table; D and trimming were obtained from the DNA. Of about 610,000 clones in the sample, about 97% were seen once. On this clone: What it binds is not known.

General study points: Generally, estimated richness proved larger in naive subsets than it did in memory subsets.

CDR1 is LNHDA and CDR2 is SQIVND in the germline V gene (reference sequence). Germline trimming cut 4 bases from V and 4 bases from J; bases unmatched to any gene: 6. The CDR3 is made up of 14 amino acids. The donor population consisted of healthy HIV-negative adults with no recent acute infections or vaccinations. Sequenced sample: naive CD4+ T cells sorted from blood. The sample's subset: CD45RA+ positively selected. The rearrangement links TRBV19 to TRBJ1-2, with TRBD1 identical over 7 bases. This clonotype originated in a young woman in good health. The CDR3 sequence is CASSTPGGTYGYTF. The DNA for the CDR3 is TGTGCCAGTAGTACGCCAGGGGGGACCTATGGCTACACCTTC.